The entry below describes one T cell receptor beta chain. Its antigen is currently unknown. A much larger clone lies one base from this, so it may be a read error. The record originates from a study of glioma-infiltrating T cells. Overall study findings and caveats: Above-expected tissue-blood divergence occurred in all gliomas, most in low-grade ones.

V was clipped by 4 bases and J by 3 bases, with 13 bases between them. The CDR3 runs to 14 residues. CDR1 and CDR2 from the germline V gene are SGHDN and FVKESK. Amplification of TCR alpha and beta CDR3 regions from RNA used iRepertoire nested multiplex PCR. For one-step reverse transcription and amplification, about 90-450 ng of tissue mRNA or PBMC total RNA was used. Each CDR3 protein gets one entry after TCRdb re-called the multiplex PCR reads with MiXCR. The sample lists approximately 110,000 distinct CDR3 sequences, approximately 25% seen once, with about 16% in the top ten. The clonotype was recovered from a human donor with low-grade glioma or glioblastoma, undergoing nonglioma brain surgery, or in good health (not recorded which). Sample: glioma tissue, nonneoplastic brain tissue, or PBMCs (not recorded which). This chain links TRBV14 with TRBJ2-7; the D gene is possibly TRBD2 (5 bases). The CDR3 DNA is TGTGCCAGCAGCCTCCGGGGATTTGACTACGAGCAGTACTTC. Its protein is CASSLRGFDYEQYF.